The sequence of this T cell receptor beta chain was determined in a study of patients and donors after allogeneic stem cell transplantation. CDR1 MNHEY and CDR2 SVGAGI come from the germline V gene. This CDR3 is 14 amino acids long. V was cut by 4 bases and J by 0 bases, with 9 bases left in between. TCRdb analysed the RT-PCR reads with MiXCR anew, one entry per CDR3 protein. Here the sample spans roughly 250,000 distinct CDR3 sequences, 13% to 15% being singletons. The rearrangement joins TRBV6-5 to TRBJ1-2; D gene unclear. Material: blood, either unsorted or a sorted T cell fraction (not recorded which). This TCR was recovered from a human donor who was either an allogeneic HSCT recipient or a stem cell or donor lymphocyte infusion donor (not recorded which). It is not recorded whose cells these are; they may come from a transplant donor. The CDR3 protein is CASSSDAANYGYTF. In nucleotides, the CDR3 is TGTGCCAGCAGTTCTGATGCGGCTAACTATGGCTACACCTTC.